Here is one T cell receptor beta chain with its context. This sample is drawn from a study of memory CD8 T cells in hepatitis C reinfection. There are 15 residues in the CDR3. Germline values: CDR1 MNHEY, CDR2 SMNVEV (reference sequence). The germline V and J ends were trimmed by 2 bases and 1 base, with 11 bases remaining between them. Time point meaning: pre-reinfection, 55 to 20 weeks before reinfection detection. TCR sequencing was done directly ex vivo on sorted cells, without expansion in vitro. Profiling relied on immunoSEQ multiplex PCR, and the TCRdb table lists in-frame clones only, not all of them. The repertoire holds 40,000 to 60,000 clones, with approximately 89% as singletons.

The clonotype originates from a man younger than 35 with hepatitis C virus infection. The J gene is TRBJ1-2, the V gene TRBV27; weak D call: TRBD1 (6 bases). The sample comprised naive CD8+ T cells sorted from blood. The chain's CDR3 is CASSLRGTLNYGYTF. CDR3 nucleotide sequence: TGTGCCAGCAGTTTAAGGGGGACACTTAACTATGGCTACACCTTC.